This T cell receptor (beta chain) was identified during a study of cytomegalovirus exposure and HLA in healthy donors. Study details: A previous analysis identified fewer than 130 million unique TCR beta sequences derived from some 200 million T cells. Findings of the study overall: Equally common other TCR beta chains were less clonally expanded than HLA-associated ones, a later analysis found.

Germline-derived CDR1 and CDR2 are SGHRS and YFSETQ. CDR3 length: 14 amino acids. The V and J ends lost 1 base and 3 bases respectively, with 10 bases between them. This clone was recorded a few times. The antigen is unknown. It was with 60 Vbeta and 13 Jbeta primers that the PCR ran. The assay was immunoSEQ multiplex PCR, and TCRdb's table has in-frame clones only and misses some. This table holds approximately 190,000 clones, 80% found once. The sequenced sample was PBMCs. V is TRBV5-1 and J is TRBJ1-1; D might be TRBD1 (5 bases). The TCR sequence derives from a middle-aged man in good health and CMV-seropositive. The CDR3 reads CASSLLRADTEAFF. As DNA, the CDR3 is TGCGCCAGCAGCTTGCTCAGGGCGGACACTGAAGCTTTCTTT.